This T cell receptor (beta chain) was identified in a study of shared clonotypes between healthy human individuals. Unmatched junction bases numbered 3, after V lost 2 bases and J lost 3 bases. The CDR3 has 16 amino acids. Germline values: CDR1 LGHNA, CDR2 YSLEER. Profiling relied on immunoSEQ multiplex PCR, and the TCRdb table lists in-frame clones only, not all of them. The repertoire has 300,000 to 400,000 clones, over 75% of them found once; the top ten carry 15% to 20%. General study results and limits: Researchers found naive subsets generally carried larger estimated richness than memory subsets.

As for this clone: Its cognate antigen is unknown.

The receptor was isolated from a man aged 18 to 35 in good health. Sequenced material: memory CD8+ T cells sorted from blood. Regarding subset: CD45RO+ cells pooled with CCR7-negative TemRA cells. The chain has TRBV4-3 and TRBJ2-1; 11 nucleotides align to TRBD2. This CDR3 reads CASSQLAGGYYNEQFF. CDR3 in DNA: TGCGCCAGCAGCCAACTAGCGGGAGGATACTACAATGAGCAGTTCTTC.